This T cell receptor beta chain was recovered during a study of a mutant IDH1 vaccine in newly diagnosed glioma (dated by TCRdb to the early 2020s). For context, the study as a whole: In the chemotherapy-containing groups, vaccination started alongside temozolomide cycles, whereas in patients who had radiotherapy alone it started 4-6 weeks after radiotherapy. Of the roughly 34 treated patients, 62.5% were male and about 40% were female, and a mean age of approximately 40 years was recorded. Prior to enrollment, standard therapy consisting of radiotherapy alone, temozolomide alone, or radiochemotherapy with temozolomide had been administered to patients, with the combination being received by most patients. Visit V12 was the week-35 safety follow-up and visit V13 was the week-47 end of study. Peripheral blood samples were drawn at six visits, namely V03 (baseline), V05, V07, V10, V12 and V13. For exploratory analyses, longitudinal TCRB deep sequencing was carried out in some 25 treated patients wherever samples were available.

The time point label here, explained by the study, means: week 47, end of study. Each vaccine dose, consisting of 300 ug of a 20-mer mutant IDH1 peptide in Montanide, was administered subcutaneously with topical imiquimod. Across visits V03 through V10, patients got a total of eight vaccinations, given in weeks 1, 3, 5, 7, 11, 15, 19 and 23. Donors had newly diagnosed WHO grade 3 or 4 IDH1-mutant astrocytomas with loss of nuclear ATRX. The samples were drawn from NOA16, a multicentre, single-arm, open-label phase I trial in Germany that tested a mutant IDH1 peptide vaccine in humans for the first time. Genomic DNA for TCRB sequencing was isolated from EDTA blood with the DNeasy Blood and Tissue Kit. From the germline V gene (reference sequence), CDR1 is SEHNR and CDR2 is FQNEAQ. Inclusive of the bounding cysteine and phenylalanine, the CDR3 is 15 residues long. The entry retains the CDR3 DNA only, 45 bases that are in frame from base 1. The junction shows trimming of 6 bases on V and 8 bases on J, plus 17 bases between the germline ends.

In this sample, this clone turned up a few times. Its recognized antigen is unknown. No quality values exist for individual bases; no much larger clone is one base distant. Summary of the overall study and its limitations: Pseudoprogression seemed to be unrelated to changes in the top peripheral T cell clonotypes found by TCRB sequencing. The authors stated that sample limitations prevented analyses of patient blood samples from being reproduced. Immune responses induced by the vaccine were seen in approximately 93% of patients across multiple MHC alleles. Availability determined which PBMC samples were chosen for TCRB deep sequencing.

The library came from the immunoSEQ multiplex PCR assay. Rearranged TCR beta chain sequences were amplified using the hsTCRB Kit according to the manufacturer's protocol. An Illumina MiSeq was used to sequence the TCRB libraries. As for the authors' bioinformatics: Demultiplexing, trimming and gene mapping were performed with the kit vendor's proprietary platform. TCRdb took this table from immuneACCESS and kept in-frame rearrangements with V and J called. Such tables lack part of the clones; where checked against another copy, unresolved V genes explain under half of the gap, and the rest is unexplained. V and J calls plus clone size are reproduced from that table; the DNA served to infer D and trimming. This sample comprises over 30,000 clones, about 93% of them detected only once. The top ten clonotypes cover just over 5% of the sample.

Sequencing used PBMCs, obtained from a glioma patient whose treatment included an IDH1 peptide vaccine. The V and J genes are TRBV7-9 and TRBJ1-6; the D gene cannot be named for sure. The sequence came from a woman between 35 and 50 years old with glioma. The CDR3 sequence is CASSSPARRYSPLHF. Here is the DNA: TGTGCCAGCAGTTCCCCGGCCCGACGTTATTCACCCCTCCACTTT.